This T cell receptor beta chain stems from a study of blood T cell repertoires in COVID-19 (dated by TCRdb to 2020 to 2022). About the full investigation: Samples from collaborators originated in the United States, Italy and Spain and spanned both the acute and convalescent phases of COVID-19. The material from the prospective study consisted of cDNA or gDNA derived from T cells, B-cell-depleted T cells, or PBMCs. The dataset comprised deeply sampled blood TCRbeta repertoires from subjects exposed to, actively infected with, or recovered from COVID-19. The repertoires were made available in a free public database intended to serve as a resource for research on the immune response to SARS-CoV-2. Samples came from the ongoing ImmuneRACE study (first 160 participants) plus 1,254 subjects from 6 global collaborators. The sample metadata nearly always contained a de-identified subject ID, COVID-19 status, age in years and sex. Where available, HLA class I and class II types were taken from metadata supplied by the sample provider and were not determined by assay-based typing.

Overall study outcomes, separate from this receptor: The quantity of clinical and demographic metadata differed by source and by participant and was supplied without curation.

The immunoSEQ Assay, a bias-controlled multiplex PCR, was used to amplify TCRbeta CDR3 regions from genomic DNA. Turning to the authors' computational methods: Nucleated cell counts per sample were estimated from amplification of reference gene primers within the assay. To quantify the absolute abundance of each unique TCRbeta CDR3 rearrangement, sequence reads were collapsed and filtered. For each sample, productive Simpson clonality was calculated as the square root of Simpson's diversity index across productive rearrangements. The table comes from immuneACCESS by way of TCRdb, which keeps in-frame sequences with V and J called. Part of the clones is missing from these tables; in studies checked, under half for an unresolved V gene and the rest for unknown reasons. V and J calls and clone size are copied from that table; D and trimming were computed from the DNA. The sample records around 260,000 clones, 80% to 90% of which are singletons. The top ten hold roughly 10% of the sample.

This clone was counted once. It has no known antigen specificity. No clone much larger than this one lies a single base away; base qualities are absent. The CDR3 numbers 14 residues from cysteine through phenylalanine. Just CDR3 DNA is preserved here, 42 bases in frame from base 1. The junction shows trimming of 3 bases on V and 1 base on J, plus 9 bases between the germline ends. The germline V gene specifies MDHEN as CDR1 and SYDVKM as CDR2. One collaborating source in Seattle enrolled patients during active infection and followed them longitudinally through the course of disease. Collaborating institutions collected whole blood in K2EDTA tubes following their own protocols. For TCRbeta analysis, collaborator samples were shipped as frozen whole blood, as isolated PBMCs, or as DNA extracted from either sample type.

The specimen was peripheral blood. The rearranged chain carries TRBV28 and TRBJ1-1, and the D gene may be TRBD1, 5 bases matching. This TCR was recovered from a woman in her seventies with COVID-19, enrolled during active disease. The DNA sequence follows: TGTGCCAGCAGTTTTGCCAGGGCGAACACTGAAGCTTTCTTT. The translation is CASSFARANTEAFF.